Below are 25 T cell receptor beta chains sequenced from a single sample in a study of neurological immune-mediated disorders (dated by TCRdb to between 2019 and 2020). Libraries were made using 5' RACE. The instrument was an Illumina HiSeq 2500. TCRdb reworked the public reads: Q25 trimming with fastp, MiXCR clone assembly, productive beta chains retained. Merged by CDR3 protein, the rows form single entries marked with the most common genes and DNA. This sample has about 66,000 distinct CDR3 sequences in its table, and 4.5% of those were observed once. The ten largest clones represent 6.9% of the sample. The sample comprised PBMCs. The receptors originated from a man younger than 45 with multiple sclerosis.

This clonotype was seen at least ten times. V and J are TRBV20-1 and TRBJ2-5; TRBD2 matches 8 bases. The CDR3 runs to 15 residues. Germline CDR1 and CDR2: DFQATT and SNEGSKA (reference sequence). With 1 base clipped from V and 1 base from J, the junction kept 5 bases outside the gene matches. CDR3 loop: CSARVAGGGQETQYF. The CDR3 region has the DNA TGCAGTGCTAGAGTAGCCGGGGGGGGCCAAGAGACCCAGTACTTC.

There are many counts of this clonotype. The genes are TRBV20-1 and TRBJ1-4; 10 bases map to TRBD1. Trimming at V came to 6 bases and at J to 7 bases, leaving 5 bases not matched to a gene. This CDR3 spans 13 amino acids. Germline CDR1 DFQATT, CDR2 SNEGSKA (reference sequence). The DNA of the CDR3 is TGCAGTGCGGGTGACAGGGGGCTTGAAAAACTGTTTTTT. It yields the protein CSAGDRGLEKLFF.

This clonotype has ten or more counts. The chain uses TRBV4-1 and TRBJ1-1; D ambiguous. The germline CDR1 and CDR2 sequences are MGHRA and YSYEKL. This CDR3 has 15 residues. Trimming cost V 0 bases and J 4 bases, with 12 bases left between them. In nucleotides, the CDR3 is TGCGCCAGCAGCCAAGATGTCCTAGGAGGCACTGAAGCTTTCTTT. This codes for CASSQDVLGGTEAFF.

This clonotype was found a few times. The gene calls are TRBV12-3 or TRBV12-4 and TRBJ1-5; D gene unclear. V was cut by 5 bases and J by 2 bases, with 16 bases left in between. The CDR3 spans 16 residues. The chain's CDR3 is CASSTRPRSGNQPQHF. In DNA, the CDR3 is TGTGCCAGCAGTACCCGACCTCGGAGCGGCAATCAGCCCCAGCATTTT.

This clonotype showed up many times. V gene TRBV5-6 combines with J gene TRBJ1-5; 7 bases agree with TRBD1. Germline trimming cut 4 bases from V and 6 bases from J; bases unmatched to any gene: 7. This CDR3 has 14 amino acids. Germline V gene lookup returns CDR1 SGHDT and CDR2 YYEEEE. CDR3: CASSLRDSGQPQHF. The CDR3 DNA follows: TGTGCCAGCAGCCTCCGGGACAGTGGTCAGCCCCAGCATTTT. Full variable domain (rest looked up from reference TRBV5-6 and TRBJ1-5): DAGVTQSPTHLIKTRGQQVTLRCSPKSGHDTVSWYQQALGQGPQFIFQYYEEEERQRGNFPDRFSGHQFPNYSSELNVNALLLGDSALYLCASSLRDSGQPQHFGDGTRLSIL.

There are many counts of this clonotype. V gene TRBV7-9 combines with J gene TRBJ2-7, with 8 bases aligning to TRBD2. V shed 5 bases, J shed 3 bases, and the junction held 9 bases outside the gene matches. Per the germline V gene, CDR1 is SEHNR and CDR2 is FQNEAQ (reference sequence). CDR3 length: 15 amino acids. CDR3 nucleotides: TGTGCCAGCAGCCCCCCGGAGAGCGGGGGCTACGAGCAGTACGTC. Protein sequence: CASSPPESGGYEQYV.

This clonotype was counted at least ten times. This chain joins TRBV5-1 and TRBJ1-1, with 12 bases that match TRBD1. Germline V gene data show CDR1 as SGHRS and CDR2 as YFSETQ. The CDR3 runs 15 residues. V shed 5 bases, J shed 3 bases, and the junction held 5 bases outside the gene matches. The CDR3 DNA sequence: TGCGCCAGCAGTCTCGGGACAGGGGGCTACACTGAAGCTTTCTTT. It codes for CASSLGTGGYTEAFF.

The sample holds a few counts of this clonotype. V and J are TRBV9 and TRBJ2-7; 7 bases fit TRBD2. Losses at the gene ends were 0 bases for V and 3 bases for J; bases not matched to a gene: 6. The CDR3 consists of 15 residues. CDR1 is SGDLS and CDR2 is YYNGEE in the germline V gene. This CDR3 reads CASSVDPGDYYEQYF. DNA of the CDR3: TGTGCCAGCAGCGTAGATCCGGGGGACTACTACGAGCAGTACTTC.

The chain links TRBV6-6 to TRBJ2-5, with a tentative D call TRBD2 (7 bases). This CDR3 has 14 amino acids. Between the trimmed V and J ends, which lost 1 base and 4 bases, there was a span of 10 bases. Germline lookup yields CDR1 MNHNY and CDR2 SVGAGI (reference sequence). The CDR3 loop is CASSYWGGRETQYF. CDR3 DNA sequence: TGTGCCAGCAGTTACTGGGGGGGCCGAGAGACCCAGTACTTC.

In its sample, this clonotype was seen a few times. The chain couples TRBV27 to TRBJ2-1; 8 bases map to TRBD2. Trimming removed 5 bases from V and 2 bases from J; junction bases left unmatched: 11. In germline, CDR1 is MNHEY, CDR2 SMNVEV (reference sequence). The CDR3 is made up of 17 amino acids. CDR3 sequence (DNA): TGTGCCAGCAGTCCACTCGTAGCGGGGAGCACCTACAATGAGCAGTTCTTC. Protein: CASSPLVAGSTYNEQFF.

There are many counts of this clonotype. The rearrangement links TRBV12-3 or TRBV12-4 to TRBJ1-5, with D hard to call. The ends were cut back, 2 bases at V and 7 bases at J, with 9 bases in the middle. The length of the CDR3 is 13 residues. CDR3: CASSLNFEQPQHF. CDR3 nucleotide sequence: TGTGCCAGCAGTTTAAATTTCGAGCAGCCCCAGCATTTT.

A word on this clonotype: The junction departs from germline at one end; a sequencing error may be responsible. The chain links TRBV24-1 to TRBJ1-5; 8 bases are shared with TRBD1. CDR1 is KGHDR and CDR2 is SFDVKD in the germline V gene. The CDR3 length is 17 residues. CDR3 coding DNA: TGTGCCACCAGGGATAGGACAGGGATGGATAGCAATCAGCCCCAGAATTTT. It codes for CATRDRTGMDSNQPQNF.

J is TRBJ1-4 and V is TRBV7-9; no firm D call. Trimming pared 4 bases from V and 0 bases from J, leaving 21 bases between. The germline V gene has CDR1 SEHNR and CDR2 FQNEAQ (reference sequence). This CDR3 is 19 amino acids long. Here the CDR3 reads CASSSTLRVLRTTNEKLFF. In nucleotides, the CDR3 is TGTGCCAGCAGCTCCACTCTCCGGGTCCTTCGAACAACTAATGAAAAACTGTTTTTT.

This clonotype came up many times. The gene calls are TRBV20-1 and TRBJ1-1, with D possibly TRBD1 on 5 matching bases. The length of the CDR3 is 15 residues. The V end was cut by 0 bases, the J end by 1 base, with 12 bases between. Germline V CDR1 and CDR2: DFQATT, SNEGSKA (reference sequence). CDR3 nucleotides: TGCAGTGCTAGAGATCCGGAAAGGGGGAACACTGAAGCTTTCTTT. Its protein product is CSARDPERGNTEAFF.

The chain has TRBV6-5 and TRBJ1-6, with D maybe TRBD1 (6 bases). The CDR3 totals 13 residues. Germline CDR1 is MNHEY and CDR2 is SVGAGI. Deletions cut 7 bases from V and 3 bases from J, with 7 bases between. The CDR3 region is CASKDSYNSPLHF. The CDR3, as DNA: TGTGCCAGCAAGGACAGCTATAATTCACCCCTCCACTTT.

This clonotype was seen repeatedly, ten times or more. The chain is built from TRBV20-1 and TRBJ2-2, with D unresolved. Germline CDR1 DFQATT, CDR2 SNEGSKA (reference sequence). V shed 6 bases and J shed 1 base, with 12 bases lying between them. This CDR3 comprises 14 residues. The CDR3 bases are TGCAGTGCCTTTTCTCCGGGGAACACCGGGGAGCTGTTTTTT. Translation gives CSAFSPGNTGELFF.

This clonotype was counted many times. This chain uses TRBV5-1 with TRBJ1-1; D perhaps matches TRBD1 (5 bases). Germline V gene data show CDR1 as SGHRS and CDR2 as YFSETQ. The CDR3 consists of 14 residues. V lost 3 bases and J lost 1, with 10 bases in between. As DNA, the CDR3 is TGCGCCAGCAGCTGGGGACCCACGAACACTGAAGCTTTCTTT. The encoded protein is CASSWGPTNTEAFF.

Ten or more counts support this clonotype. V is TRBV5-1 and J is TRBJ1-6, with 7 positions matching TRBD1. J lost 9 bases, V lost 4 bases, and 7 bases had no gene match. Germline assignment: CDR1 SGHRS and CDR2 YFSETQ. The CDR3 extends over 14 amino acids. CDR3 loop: CASSPQTGTSPLHF. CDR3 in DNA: TGCGCCAGCAGCCCCCAGACAGGGACTTCACCCCTCCACTTT.

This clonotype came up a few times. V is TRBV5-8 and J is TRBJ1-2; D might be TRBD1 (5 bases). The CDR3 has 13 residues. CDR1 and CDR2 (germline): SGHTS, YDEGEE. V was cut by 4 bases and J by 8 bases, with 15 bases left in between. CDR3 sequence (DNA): TGTGCCAGCAGCCCTCGGACGGGGCGAGGCTACACCTTC. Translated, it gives CASSPRTGRGYTF.

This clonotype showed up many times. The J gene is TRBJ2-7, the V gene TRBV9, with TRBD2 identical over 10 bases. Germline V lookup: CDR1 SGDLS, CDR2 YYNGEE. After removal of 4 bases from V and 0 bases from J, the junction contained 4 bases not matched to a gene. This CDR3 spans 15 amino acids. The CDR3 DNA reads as TGTGCCAGCAGCTTCTCTAGCGGGGGCTCCTACGAGCAGTACTTC. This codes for CASSFSSGGSYEQYF.

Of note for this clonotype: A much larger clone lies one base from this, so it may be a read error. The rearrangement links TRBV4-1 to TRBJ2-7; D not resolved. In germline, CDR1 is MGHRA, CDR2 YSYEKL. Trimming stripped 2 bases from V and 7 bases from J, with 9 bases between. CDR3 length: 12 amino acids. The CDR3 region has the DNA TGCGCCAGCAGCCAAATCAGTGGGGAGCAGTACTTC. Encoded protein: CASSQISGEQYF.

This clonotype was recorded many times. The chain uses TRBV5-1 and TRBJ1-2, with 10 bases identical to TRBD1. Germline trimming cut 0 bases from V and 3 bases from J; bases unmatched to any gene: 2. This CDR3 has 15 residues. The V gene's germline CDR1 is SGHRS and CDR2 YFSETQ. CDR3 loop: CASSLGQGAHYGYTF. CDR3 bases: TGCGCCAGCAGCTTGGGACAGGGGGCCCACTATGGCTACACCTTC.

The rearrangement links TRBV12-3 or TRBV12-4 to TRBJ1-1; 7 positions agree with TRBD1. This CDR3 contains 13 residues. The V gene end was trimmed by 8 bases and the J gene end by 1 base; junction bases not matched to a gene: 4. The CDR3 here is CASQGQRNTEAFF. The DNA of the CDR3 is TGTGCCAGCCAGGGACAGAGGAACACTGAAGCTTTCTTT.

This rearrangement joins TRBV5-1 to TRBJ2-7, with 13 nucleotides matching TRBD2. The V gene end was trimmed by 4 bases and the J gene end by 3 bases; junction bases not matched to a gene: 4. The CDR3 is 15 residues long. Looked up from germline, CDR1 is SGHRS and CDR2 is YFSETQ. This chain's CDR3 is CASSRGTSGDYEQYF. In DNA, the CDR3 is TGCGCCAGCAGCCGGGGGACTAGCGGGGACTACGAGCAGTACTTC.

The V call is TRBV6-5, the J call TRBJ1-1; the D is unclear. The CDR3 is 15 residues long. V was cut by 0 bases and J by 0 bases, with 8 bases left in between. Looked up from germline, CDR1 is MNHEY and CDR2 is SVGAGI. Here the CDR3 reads CASSYSAVVNTEAFF. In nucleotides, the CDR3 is TGTGCCAGCAGTTACTCGGCGGTAGTGAACACTGAAGCTTTCTTT.